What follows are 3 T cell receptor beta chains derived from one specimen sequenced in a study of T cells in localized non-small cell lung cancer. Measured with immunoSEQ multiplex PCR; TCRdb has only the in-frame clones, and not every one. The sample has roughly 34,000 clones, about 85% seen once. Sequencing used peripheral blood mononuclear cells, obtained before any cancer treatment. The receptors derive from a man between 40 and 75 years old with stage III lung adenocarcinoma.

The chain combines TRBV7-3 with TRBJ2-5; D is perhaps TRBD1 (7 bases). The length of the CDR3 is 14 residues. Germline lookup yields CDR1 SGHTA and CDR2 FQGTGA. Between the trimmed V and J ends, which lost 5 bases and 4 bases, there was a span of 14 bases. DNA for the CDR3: TGTGCCAGCAGCCAGGGGGGAATCGGAGAGACCCAGTACTTC. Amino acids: CASSQGGIGETQYF. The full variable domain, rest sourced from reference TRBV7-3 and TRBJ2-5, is GAGVSQTPSNKVTEKGKYVELRCDPISGHTALYWYRQSLGQGPEFLIYFQGTGAADDSGLPNDRFFAVRPEGSVSTLKIQRTERGDSAVYLCASSQGGIGETQYFGPGTRLLVL.

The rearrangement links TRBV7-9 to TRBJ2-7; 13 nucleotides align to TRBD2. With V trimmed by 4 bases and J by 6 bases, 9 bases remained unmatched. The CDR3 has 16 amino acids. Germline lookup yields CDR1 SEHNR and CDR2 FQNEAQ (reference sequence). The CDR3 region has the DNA TGTGCCAGCAGCTGGGGACTAGCGGGGTCTTCGGGCGAGCAGTACTTC. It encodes CASSWGLAGSSGEQYF.

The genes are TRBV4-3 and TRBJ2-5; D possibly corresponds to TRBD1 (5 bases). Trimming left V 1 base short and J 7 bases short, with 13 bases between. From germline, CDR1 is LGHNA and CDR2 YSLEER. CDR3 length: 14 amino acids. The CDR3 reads CASSQGGIQGTQYF. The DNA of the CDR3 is TGCGCCAGCAGCCAAGGTGGGATCCAGGGGACCCAGTACTTC.